Presented here are 3 T cell receptor beta chains from one specimen sequenced in a study of vaccination effects on CD4 cells after COVID-19. Sequencing was performed with immunoSEQ multiplex PCR; in TCRdb, only in-frame clones are kept and a portion is missing. Of some 63,000 clones listed, about two thirds are singletons. Following culture for about ten days, CD4+ T cells were isolated. Which antigens these TCRs recognize remains unknown. This specimen was CD4+ T cells from PBMCs cultured without peptide, taken before COVID-19 vaccination. The origin of the receptors is a human donor who had a prior SARS-CoV-2 infection.

The gene calls are TRBV5-8 and TRBJ1-1; no clear D. Germline values: CDR1 SGHTS, CDR2 YDEGEE. Between the trimmed V and J ends, which lost 0 bases and 1 base, there was a span of 13 bases. The CDR3 contains 16 residues. This CDR3 is CASSLALNGENTEAFF. The DNA for the CDR3 is TGTGCCAGCAGCTTGGCCTTGAACGGGGAGAACACTGAAGCTTTCTTT.

The chain carries TRBV18 and TRBJ2-7; tentatively, D is TRBD2 (7 bases). The V and J ends lost 0 bases and 3 bases respectively, with 12 bases between them. The CDR3 sequence is 15 residues long. From germline, CDR1 is KGHSH and CDR2 LQKENI. CDR3 sequence: CASSPPAGDNYEQYF. The CDR3 DNA reads as TGTGCCAGCTCACCACCGGCGGGGGACAACTACGAGCAGTACTTC.

The rearrangement uses TRBV5-1 and TRBJ1-1; D gene ambiguous. Germline V gene data show CDR1 as SGHRS and CDR2 as YFSETQ. The CDR3 consists of 12 residues. Trimming took off 0 bases at V and 8 bases at J, with 8 bases between the two ends. The CDR3 sequence is CASSLGEREAFF. The DNA of the CDR3 is TGCGCCAGCAGCTTGGGGGAGAGGGAAGCTTTCTTT.